This T cell receptor (beta chain) was sequenced for a study of CD8+CD57+ T cells in acquired aplastic anemia. Overall study: As sequenced from healthy donors, CD4+ cells averaged around 10 million reads. Regarding the study as a whole: Twenty-nine sequences, all CD8+ CDR3, were shared between patients and controls. Patient and control CD8+ Simpson's diversity was not significantly different.

This clonotype was observed a handful of times. Its antigen remains unknown. TCR beta VDJ combinations and CDR3 sequences were profiled from genomic DNA. TCRdb used MiXCR to reprocess the reads, holding one entry per CDR3 protein. The sample shows 100,000 to 130,000 distinct CDR3 sequences, 40% to 65% of them seen only once. The CDR3 has 16 amino acids. The V gene's germline CDR1 is SGDLS and CDR2 YYNGEE. Trimming took 3 bases from V and 7 from J; bases not matched to a gene: 9. Source material: sorted CD4+, CD8+, or CD8+CD57+ T cells (not recorded which) from PBMCs. The sequence was obtained from a human donor in good health, serving as a control. The V gene is TRBV9, the J gene TRBJ2-2; 10 bases are shared with TRBD1. The CDR3 bases are TGTGCCAGCAGCGCCCGGGACAGGGGACGAGACGGGGAGCTGTTTTTT. Amino acids: CASSARDRGRDGELFF.